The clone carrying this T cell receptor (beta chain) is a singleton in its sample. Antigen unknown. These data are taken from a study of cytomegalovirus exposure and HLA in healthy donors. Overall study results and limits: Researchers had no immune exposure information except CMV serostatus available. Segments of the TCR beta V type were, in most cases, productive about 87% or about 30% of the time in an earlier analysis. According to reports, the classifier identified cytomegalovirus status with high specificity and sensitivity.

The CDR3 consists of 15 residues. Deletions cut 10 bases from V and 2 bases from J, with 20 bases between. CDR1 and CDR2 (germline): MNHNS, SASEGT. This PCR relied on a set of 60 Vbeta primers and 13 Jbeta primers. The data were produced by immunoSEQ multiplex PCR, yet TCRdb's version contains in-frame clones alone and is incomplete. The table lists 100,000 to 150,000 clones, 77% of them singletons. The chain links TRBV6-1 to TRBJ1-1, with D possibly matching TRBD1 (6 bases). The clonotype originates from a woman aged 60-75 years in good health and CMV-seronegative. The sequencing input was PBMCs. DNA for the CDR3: TGTGCCATCTCCCCCGGGGGCGGGGGAAACACTGAAGCTTTCTTT. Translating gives CAISPGGGGNTEAFF.